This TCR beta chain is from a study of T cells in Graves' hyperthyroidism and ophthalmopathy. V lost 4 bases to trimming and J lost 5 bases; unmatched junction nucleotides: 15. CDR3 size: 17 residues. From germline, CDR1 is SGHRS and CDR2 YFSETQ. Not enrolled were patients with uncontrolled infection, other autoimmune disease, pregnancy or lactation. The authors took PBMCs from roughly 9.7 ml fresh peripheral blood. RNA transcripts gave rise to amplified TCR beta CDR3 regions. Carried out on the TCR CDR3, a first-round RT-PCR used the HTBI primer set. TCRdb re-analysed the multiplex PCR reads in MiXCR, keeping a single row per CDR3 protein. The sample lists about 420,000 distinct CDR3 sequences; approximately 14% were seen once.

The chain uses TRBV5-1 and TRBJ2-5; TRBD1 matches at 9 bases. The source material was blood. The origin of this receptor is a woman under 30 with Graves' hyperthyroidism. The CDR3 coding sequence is TGCGCCAGCAGCCTCGGGACAGGGATCCGATTTATGGAGACCCAGTACTTC. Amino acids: CASSLGTGIRFMETQYF.